This TCR beta chain was identified during a study of blood T cells in healthy people across ages. Germline CDR1 and CDR2: MNHEY and SMNVEV (reference sequence). V trimming: 6 bases; J trimming: 0 bases; junction bases outside the gene matches: 5. The CDR3 has 15 amino acids. Primers used in a second PCR of roughly 7 to 12 cycles were a sample-barcoded 5' primer and a J-beta primer mix. TCRdb reprocessed the 5' RACE reads with MiXCR, giving one entry per CDR3 protein. This sample has 650,000 to 700,000 distinct CDR3 sequences, with 32% found just once. Each sample gave at least 7 million isolated PBMCs.

V and J are TRBV27 and TRBJ1-5; the match to TRBD1 covers 7 bases. This clonotype originated in a woman at least 80 years old in good health. Sequences were obtained from blood. CDR3: CASRSGGGSNQPQHF. Written as DNA, the CDR3 is TGTGCCAGCAGATCAGGGGGGGGTAGCAATCAGCCCCAGCATTTT.